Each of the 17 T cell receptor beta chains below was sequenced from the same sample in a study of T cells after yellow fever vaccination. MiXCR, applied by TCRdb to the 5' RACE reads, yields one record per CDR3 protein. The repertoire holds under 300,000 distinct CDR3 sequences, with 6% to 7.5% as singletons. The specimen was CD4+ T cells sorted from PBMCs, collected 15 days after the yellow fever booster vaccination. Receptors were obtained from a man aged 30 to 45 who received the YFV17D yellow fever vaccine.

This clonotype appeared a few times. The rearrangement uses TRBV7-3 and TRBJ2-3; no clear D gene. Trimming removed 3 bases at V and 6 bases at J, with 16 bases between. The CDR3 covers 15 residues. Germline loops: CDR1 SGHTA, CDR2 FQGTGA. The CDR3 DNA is TGTGCCAGCAGCTTCACCAGTGAGGCCCAGGATACGCAGTATTTT. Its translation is CASSFTSEAQDTQYF.

CDR3 sequence reads: CASSLEGHYGYTF. CDR3 sequence (DNA): TGTGCCAGCAGTTTAGAGGGACACTATGGCTACACCTTC. The V gene is TRBV12-3 or TRBV12-4, the J gene TRBJ1-2, with D tentatively TRBD1 (5 bases). V was trimmed by 1 base and J by 3 bases, leaving 6 bases between them. The CDR3 spans 13 residues.

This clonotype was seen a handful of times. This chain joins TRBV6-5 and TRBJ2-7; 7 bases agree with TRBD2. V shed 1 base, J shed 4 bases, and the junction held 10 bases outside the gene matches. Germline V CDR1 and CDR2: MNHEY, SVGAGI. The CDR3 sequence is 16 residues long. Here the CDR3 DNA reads TGTGCCAGCAGTTACTACAAGCGGGGACCCTCTTACGAGCAGTACTTC. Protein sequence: CASSYYKRGPSYEQYF.

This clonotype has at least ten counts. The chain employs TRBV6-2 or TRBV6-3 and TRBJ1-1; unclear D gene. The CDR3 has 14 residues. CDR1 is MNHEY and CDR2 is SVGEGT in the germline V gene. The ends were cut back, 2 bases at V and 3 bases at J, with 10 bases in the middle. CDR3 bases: TGTGCCAGCAGTTACCCCCCATTGGACACTGAAGCTTTCTTT. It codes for CASSYPPLDTEAFF.

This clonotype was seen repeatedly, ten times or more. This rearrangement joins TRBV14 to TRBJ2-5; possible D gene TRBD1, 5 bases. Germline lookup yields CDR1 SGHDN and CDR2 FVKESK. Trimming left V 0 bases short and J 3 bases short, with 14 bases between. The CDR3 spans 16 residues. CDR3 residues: CASSQDSWGNKETQYF. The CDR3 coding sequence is TGTGCCAGCAGCCAAGATTCTTGGGGCAACAAAGAGACCCAGTACTTC.

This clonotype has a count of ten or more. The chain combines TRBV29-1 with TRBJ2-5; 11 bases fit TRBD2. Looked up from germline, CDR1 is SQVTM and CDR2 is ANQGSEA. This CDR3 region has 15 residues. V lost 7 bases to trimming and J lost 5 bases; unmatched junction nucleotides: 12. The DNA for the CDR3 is TGCAGCGCTACTAGCGGGAGTGGGGGAACGGAGACCCAGTACTTC. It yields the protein CSATSGSGGTETQYF.

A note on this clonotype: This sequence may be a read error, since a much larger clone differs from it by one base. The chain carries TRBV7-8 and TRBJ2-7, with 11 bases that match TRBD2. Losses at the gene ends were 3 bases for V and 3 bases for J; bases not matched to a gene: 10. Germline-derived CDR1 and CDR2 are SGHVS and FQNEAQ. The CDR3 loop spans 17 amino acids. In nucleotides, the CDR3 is TGTGCCAGCAGCTTCCAACTAGCGGGAGAATGGAGCTACGAGCAGTACTTC. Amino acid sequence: CASSFQLAGEWSYEQYF.

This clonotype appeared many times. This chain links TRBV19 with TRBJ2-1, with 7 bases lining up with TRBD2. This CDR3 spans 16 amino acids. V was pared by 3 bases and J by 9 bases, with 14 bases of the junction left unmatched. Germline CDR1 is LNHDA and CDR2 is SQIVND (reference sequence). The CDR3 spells CASSMGGGSLKGEQFF. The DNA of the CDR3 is TGTGCCAGTAGTATGGGAGGCGGGAGCCTTAAGGGTGAGCAGTTCTTC. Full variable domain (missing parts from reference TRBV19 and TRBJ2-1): DGGITQSPKYLFRKEGQNVTLSCEQNLNHDAMYWYRQDPGQGLRLIYYSQIVNDFQKGDIAEGYSVSREKKESFPLTVTSAQKNPTAFYLCASSMGGGSLKGEQFFGPGTRLTVL.

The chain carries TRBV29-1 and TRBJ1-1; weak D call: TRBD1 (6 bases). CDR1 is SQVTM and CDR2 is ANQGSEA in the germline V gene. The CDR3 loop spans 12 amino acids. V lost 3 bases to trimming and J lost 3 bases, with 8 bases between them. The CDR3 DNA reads TGCAGCGTTGAGGGGGCGTACACTGAAGCTTTCTTT. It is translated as CSVEGAYTEAFF.

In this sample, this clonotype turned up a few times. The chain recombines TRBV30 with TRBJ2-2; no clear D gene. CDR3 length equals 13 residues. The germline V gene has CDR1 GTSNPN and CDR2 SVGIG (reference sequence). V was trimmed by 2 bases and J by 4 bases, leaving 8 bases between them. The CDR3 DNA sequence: TGTGCCTGGAGTTATCAACCCACCGGGGAGCTGTTTTTT. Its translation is CAWSYQPTGELFF.

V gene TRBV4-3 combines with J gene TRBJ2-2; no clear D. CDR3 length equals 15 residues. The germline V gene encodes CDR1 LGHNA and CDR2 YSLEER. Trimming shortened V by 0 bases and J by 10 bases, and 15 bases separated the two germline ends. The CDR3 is CASSQDRMGSAELFF. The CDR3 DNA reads TGCGCCAGCAGCCAAGATCGAATGGGAAGTGCGGAGCTGTTTTTT.

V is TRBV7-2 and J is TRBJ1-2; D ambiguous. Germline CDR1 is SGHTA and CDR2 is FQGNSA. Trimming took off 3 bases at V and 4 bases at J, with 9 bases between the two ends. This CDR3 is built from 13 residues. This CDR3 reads CASSFRDVYGYTF. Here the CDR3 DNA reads TGTGCCAGCAGCTTTAGGGATGTCTATGGCTACACCTTC.

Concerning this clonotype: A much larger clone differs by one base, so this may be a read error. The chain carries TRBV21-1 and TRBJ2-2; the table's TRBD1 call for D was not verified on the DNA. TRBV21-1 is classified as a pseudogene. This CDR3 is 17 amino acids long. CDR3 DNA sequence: TGTGCCAGCAGCAAAGTCGACAGGGAGGGGTGCCCCGGGGAGCTGTTTTTT. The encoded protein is CASSKVDREGCPGELFF.

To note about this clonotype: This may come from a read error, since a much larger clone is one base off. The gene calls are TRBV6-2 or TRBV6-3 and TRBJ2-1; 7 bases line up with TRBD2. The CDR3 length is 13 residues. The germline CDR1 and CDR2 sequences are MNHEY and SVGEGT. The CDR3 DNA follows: TGTGCCATCAGTTACGAAGAGGGGACTACTGAGTTCTTC. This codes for CAISYEEGTTEFF.

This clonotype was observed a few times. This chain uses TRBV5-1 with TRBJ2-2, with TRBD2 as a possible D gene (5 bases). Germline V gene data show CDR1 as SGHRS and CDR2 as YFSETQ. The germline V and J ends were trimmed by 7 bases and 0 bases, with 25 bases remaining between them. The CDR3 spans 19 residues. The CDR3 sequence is CASFPRAYATFPNTGELFF. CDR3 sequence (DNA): TGCGCCAGCTTCCCGCGGGCCTATGCCACGTTCCCGAACACCGGGGAGCTGTTTTTT.

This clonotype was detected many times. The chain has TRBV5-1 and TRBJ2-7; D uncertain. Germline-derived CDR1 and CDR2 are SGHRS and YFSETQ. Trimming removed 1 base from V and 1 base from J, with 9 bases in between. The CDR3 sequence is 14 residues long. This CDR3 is CASSLNSVSYEQYF. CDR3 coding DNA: TGCGCCAGCAGCTTGAACAGTGTATCCTACGAGCAGTACTTC.

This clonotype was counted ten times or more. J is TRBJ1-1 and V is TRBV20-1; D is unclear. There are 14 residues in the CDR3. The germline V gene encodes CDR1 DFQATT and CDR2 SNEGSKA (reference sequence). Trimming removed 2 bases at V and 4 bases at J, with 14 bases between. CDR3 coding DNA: TGCAGTGCTAGAAGCCGGGCCCTAGGCACTGAAGCTTTCTTT. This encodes CSARSRALGTEAFF.